This T cell receptor (beta chain) was observed in a study of blood T cell repertoires in COVID-19. Study-wide background: Nucleic acid was either cDNA or gDNA, and it came from T cells, B-cell-depleted T cells, or PBMCs.

This CDR3 is 13 amino acids long. J was trimmed by 4 bases and V by 10 bases; bases with no gene match: 7. Germline CDR1 is SNHLY and CDR2 is FYNNEI. Authors' analysis steps: The assay estimated nucleated cells by amplifying reference gene primers. Assay: immunoSEQ multiplex PCR; the TCRdb copy retains only in-frame clones and omits some. The D gene and trimming were derived from the DNA, and the V and J assignments and clone size from that table. The repertoire holds about 220,000 clones, with 70% to 90% as singletons. Seattle patient enrollment occurred during active infection, with longitudinal follow-up thereafter.

The genes are TRBV2 and TRBJ1-5, with 7 bases that match TRBD1. The sequenced material came from peripheral blood. The sequence was collected from a woman in her sixties or seventies with COVID-19, enrolled during active disease. As DNA, the CDR3 is TGTGCCACCACAGGGGTCGAAAATCAGCCCCAGCATTTT. Amino acid sequence: CATTGVENQPQHF.